These T cell receptor beta chains were read from a single sample in a study of T cell responses to AZD1222 COVID-19 vaccine. Generated by immunoSEQ multiplex PCR, the TCRdb table keeps only in-frame clones and is missing some. The sample lists 150,000 to 200,000 clones; approximately 90% were seen once. Sequenced here: peripheral blood, sampled 28 days after the second AZD1222 dose. The receptor source for this set is an adult who received the AZD1222 COVID-19 vaccine. CDR3s include the opening cysteine and the closing phenylalanine or tryptophan. The D gene is left open where the match is weak. Size tells how often a clone was seen (once, few, many) or the class of an expanded clone, and some rows leave it out.

TRBJ2-7 | TRBV10-2 | . | TRBD2 | CASSEPGGHEQYF | TGCGCCAGCAGTGAGCCGGGGGGTCACGAGCAGTACTTC
TRBJ2-7 | TRBV3-1/TRBV3-2 | . | . | CASSPILGAYEQYF | TGTGCCAGCAGCCCTATACTGGGGGCCTACGAGCAGTACTTC
TRBJ1-3 | TRBV5-4 | . | . | CASSLRTSGNTIYF | TGTGCCAGCAGCTTACGGACGTCTGGAAACACCATATATTTT
TRBJ2-3 | TRBV30 | . | . | CAWRGGRGFSTDTQYF | TGTGCCTGGAGGGGGGGCAGGGGATTTAGTACAGATACGCAGTATTTT
TRBJ2-1 | TRBV14 | . | . | CASSVSARARPAHNEQFF | TGTGCCAGCAGCGTCTCCGCAAGGGCGAGGCCGGCCCACAATGAGCAGTTCTTC
TRBJ1-3 | TRBV10-3 | . | . | CAIRTAGARGNTIYF | TGTGCCATCAGGACCGCAGGGGCAAGAGGAAACACCATATATTTT
TRBJ1-5 | TRBV19 | . | TRBD1 | CASSIRTGFNQPQHF | TGTGCCAGTAGTATACGGACAGGTTTCAATCAGCCCCAGCATTTT
TRBJ1-6 | TRBV5-6 | . | . | CASRERVHSRNSPLHF | TGTGCCAGCAGGGAACGGGTGCACAGTCGAAATTCACCCCTCCACTTT
TRBJ1-5 | TRBV30 | . | . | CAWSVSSSSNQPQHF | TGTGCCTGGAGTGTTTCATCTAGTAGCAATCAGCCCCAGCATTTT
TRBJ2-2 | TRBV5-5 | . | . | CASSVDGYTGELFF | TGTGCCAGCAGCGTCGACGGGTACACCGGGGAGCTGTTTTTT
TRBJ1-1 | TRBV3-1/TRBV3-2 | . | . | CASSQRGRGTEAFF | TGTGCCAGCAGCCAACGGGGCAGAGGAACTGAAGCTTTCTTT
TRBJ2-5 | TRBV24-1 | . | TRBD1 | CATSDPQGQGQETQYF | TGTGCCACCAGTGATCCCCAAGGACAGGGACAAGAGACCCAGTACTTC
TRBJ2-4 | TRBV19 | . | TRBD1 | CASSTRTGARGNIQYF | TGTGCCAGTAGTACCCGAACAGGGGCTAGGGGAAACATTCAGTACTTC
TRBJ1-1 | TRBV7-8 | . | TRBD1 | CAILTGTGGNTEAFF | TGTGCCATCCTTACCGGGACAGGGGGCAACACTGAAGCTTTCTTT
TRBJ2-7 | TRBV6-5 | . | TRBD1 | CASSYRLGQGLYEQYF | TGTGCCAGCAGTTATCGGTTGGGACAGGGACTCTACGAGCAGTACTTC
TRBJ1-2 | TRBV19 | once | TRBD1 | CASSTQGDRSNYGYTF | TGTGCCAGTAGTACCCAGGGGGACAGATCTAACTATGGCTACACCTTC